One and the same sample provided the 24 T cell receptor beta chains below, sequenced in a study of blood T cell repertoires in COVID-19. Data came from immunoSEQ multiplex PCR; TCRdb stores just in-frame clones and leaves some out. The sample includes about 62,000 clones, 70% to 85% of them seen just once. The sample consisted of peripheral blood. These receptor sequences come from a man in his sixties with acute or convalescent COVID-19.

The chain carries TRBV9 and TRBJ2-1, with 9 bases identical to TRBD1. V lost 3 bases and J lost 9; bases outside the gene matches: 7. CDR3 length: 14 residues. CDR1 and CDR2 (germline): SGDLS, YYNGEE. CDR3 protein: CASSAGQGLSEQFF. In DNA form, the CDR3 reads TGTGCCAGCAGCGCTGGACAGGGGTTAAGTGAGCAGTTCTTC.

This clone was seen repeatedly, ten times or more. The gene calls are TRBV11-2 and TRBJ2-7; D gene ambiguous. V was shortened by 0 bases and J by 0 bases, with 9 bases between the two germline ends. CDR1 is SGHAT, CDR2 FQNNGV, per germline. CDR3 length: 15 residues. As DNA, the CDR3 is TGTGCCAGCAGCTTAGAGGTCCGGAGCTCCTACGAGCAGTACTTC. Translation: CASSLEVRSSYEQYF.

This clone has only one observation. The CDR3 DNA follows: TGCGCCAGCAACCGAACAGGGGTCGAGCAGTACTTC. This sequence encodes CASNRTGVEQYF. The chain is built from TRBV10-1 and TRBJ2-7; 7 nucleotides match TRBD1. CDR3 length: 12 amino acids. V was pared by 7 bases and J by 6 bases, with 6 bases of the junction left unmatched. Germline values: CDR1 WNHNN, CDR2 SYGVQD (reference sequence).

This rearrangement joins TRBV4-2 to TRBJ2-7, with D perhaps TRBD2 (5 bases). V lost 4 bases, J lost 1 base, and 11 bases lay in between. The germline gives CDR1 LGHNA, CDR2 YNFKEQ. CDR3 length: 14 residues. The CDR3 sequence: CASSPGYTSYEQYF. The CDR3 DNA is TGTGCCAGCAGCCCGGGGTACACTTCCTACGAGCAGTACTTC.

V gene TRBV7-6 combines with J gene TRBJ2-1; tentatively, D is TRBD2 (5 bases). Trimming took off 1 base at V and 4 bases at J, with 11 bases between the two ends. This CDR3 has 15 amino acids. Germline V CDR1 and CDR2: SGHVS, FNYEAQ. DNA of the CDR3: TGTGCCAGCAGCTTAGAACACGGGAAGTACAATGAGCAGTTCTTC. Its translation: CASSLEHGKYNEQFF.

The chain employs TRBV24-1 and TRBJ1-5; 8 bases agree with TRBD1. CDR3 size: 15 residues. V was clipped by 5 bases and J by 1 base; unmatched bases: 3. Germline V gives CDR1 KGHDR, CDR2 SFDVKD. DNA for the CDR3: TGTGCCACCAGTGTCCGACAGGGGAGCAATCAGCCCCAGCATTTT. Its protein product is CATSVRQGSNQPQHF.

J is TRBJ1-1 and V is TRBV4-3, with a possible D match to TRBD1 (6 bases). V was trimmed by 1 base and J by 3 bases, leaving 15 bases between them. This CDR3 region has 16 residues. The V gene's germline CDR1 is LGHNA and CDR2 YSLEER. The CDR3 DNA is TGCGCCAGCAGCCAAGTCTCAGGTAACAGGGACACTGAAGCTTTCTTT. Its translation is CASSQVSGNRDTEAFF.

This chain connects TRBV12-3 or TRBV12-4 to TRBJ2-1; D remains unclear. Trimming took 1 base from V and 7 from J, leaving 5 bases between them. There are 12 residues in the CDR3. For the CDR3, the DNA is TGTGCCAGCAGTTTAGGAGAGAATGAGCAGTTCTTC. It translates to CASSLGENEQFF.

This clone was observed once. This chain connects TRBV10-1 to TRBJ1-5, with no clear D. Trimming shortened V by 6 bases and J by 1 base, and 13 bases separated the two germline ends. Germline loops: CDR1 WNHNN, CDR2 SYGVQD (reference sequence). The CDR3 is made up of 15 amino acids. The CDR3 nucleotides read TGCGCCAGCAGCGAGGGAGGCGACAGCAATCAGCCCCAGCATTTT. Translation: CASSEGGDSNQPQHF.

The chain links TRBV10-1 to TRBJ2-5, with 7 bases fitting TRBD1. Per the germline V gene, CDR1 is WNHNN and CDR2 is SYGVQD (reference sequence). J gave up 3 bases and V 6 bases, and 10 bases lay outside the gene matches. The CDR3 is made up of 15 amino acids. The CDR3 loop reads CASSETGRGKETQYF. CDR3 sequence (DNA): TGCGCCAGCAGCGAGACAGGGCGAGGGAAAGAGACCCAGTACTTC.

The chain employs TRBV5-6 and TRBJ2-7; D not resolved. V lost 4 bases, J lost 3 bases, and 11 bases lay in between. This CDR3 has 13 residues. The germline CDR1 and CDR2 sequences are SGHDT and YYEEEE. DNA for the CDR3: TGTGCCAGCAGCCCATCGGGTAACTACGAGCAGTACTTC. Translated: CASSPSGNYEQYF.

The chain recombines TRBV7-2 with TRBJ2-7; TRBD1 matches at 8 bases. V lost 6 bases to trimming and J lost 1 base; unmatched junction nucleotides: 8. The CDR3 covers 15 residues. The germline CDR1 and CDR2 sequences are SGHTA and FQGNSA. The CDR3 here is CASSLDRGRSYEQYF. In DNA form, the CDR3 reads TGTGCCAGCAGTCTAGACAGGGGAAGGTCCTACGAGCAGTACTTC.

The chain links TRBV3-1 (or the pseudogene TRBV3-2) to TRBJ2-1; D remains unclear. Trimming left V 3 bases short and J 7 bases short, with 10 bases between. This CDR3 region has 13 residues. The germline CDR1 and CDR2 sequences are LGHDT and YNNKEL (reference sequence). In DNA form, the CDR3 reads TGTGCCAGCAGCCAGTACCCCGGGAATGAGCAGTTCTTC. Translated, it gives CASSQYPGNEQFF.

CDR3 amino acids: CASRGGNPNSPLHF. The CDR3 region has the DNA TGTGCCAGCCGGGGGGGAAACCCTAATTCACCCCTCCACTTT. The V call is TRBV6-5, the J call TRBJ1-6; possibly TRBD1 for D (5 bases). Germline CDR1 is MNHEY and CDR2 is SVGAGI. Deletions cut 8 bases from V and 6 bases from J, with 14 bases between. The CDR3 covers 14 residues.

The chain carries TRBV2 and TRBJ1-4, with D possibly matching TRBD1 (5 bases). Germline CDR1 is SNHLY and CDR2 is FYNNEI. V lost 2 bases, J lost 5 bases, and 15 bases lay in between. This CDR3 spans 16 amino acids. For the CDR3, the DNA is TGTGCCAGCAGTGAACTTGACGGGGGAGAAAATGAAAAACTGTTTTTT. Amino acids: CASSELDGGENEKLFF.

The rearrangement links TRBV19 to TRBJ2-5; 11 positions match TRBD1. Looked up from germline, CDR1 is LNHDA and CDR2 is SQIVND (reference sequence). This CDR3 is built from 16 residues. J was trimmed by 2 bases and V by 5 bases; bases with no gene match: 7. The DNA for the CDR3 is TGTGCCAGTAGTCCCCGGACAGGGGGCAGGCAAGAGACCCAGTACTTC. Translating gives CASSPRTGGRQETQYF.

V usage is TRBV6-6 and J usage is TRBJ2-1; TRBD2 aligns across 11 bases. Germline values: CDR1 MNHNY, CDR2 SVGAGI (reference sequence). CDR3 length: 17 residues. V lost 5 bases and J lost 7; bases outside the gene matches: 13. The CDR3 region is CASSPGTGGLAGNEQFF. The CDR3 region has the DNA TGTGCCAGCAGTCCCGGGACAGGCGGACTAGCGGGTAATGAGCAGTTCTTC.

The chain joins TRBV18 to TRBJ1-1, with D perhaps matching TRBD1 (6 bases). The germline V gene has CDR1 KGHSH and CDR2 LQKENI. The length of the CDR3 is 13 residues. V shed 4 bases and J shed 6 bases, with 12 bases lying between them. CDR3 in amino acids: CASSLAQGAEAFF. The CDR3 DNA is TGTGCCAGCTCACTGGCACAGGGAGCTGAAGCTTTCTTT.

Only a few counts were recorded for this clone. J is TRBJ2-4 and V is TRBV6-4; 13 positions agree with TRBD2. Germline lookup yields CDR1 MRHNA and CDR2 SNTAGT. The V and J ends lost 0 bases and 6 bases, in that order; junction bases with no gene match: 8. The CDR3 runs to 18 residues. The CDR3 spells CASSDSLTSGRAGNIQYF. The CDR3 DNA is TGTGCCAGCAGTGACTCTCTAACTAGCGGGAGGGCCGGAAACATTCAGTACTTC.

CDR3 sequence: CASRQTSGTYTGELFF. The CDR3 DNA sequence: TGTGCCAGCCGACAGACTAGCGGGACTTACACCGGGGAGCTGTTTTTT. The chain carries TRBV21-1 and TRBJ2-2; TRBD2 reflects the table's D call only, with no check against the DNA. TRBV21-1 is labeled a pseudogene. This CDR3 is 16 amino acids long.

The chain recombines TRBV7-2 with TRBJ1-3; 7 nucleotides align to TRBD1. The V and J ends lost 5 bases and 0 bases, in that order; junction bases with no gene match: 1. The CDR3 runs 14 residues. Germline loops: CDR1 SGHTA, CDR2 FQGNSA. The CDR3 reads CASSRDSSGNTIYF. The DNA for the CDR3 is TGTGCCAGCAGCCGGGACAGCTCTGGAAACACCATATATTTT. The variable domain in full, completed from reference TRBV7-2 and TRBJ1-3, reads GAGVSQSPSNKVTEKGKDVELRCDPISGHTALYWYRQSLGQGLEFLIYFQGNSAPDKSGLPSDRFSAERTGGSVSTLTIQRTQQEDSAVYLCASSRDSSGNTIYFGEGSWLTVV.

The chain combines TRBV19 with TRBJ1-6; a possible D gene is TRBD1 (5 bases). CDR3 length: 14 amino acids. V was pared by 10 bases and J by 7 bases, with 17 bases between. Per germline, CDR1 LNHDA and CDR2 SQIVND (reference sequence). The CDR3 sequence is CATRTGGTNSPLHF. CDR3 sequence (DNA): TGTGCCACCCGTACGGGGGGTACGAATTCACCCCTCCACTTT.

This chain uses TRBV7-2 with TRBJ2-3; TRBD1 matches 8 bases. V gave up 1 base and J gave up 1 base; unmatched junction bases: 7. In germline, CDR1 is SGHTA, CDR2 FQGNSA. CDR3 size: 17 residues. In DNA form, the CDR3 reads TGTGCCAGCAGCTTAGACGCAGGGGGCGACGGCACAGATACGCAGTATTTT. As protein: CASSLDAGGDGTDTQYF.

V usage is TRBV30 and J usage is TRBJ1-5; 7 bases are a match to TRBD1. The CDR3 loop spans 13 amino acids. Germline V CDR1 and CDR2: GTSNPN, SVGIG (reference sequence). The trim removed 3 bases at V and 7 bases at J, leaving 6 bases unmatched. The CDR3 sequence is CAWSTTRGQPQHF. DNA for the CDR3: TGTGCCTGGAGCACTACCAGGGGGCAGCCCCAGCATTTT.